This is a list of T cell receptor beta chains from one sample in a study of OX40 agonist ivuxolimab in advanced cancers. This table comes from immunoSEQ multiplex PCR, and its TCRdb copy is limited to in-frame clones, with some not included. Among about 85,000 clones, 80% to 90% were seen once, and the ten largest hold approximately 2%. The sequencing used CD4+ or CD8+ T cells sorted from blood, collected in a trial of the OX40 agonist ivuxolimab. These receptors originate from an adult with an advanced solid tumor such as melanoma, head and neck, liver or kidney cancer. Each CDR3 is given with its conserved first and last residue. D genes are given only for firm matches. Clone size is shown for a subset of rows, as once, few, many or a class of expanded clone.

V gene	clone size	J gene	D gene	CDR3 DNA	CDR3 protein
TRBV20-1	NA	TRBJ1-2	NA	TGCAGTGCTAGCAGACCCTATGGCTACACCTTC	CSASRPYGYTF
TRBV30	NA	TRBJ2-5	NA	TGTGCCTGGAGTGTAACTAGCCGGGCCCAAGAGACCCAGTACTTC	CAWSVTSRAQETQYF
TRBV18	NA	TRBJ1-2	NA	TGTGCCAGCTCACCAAATCAATACCTTAACTATGGCTACACCTTC	CASSPNQYLNYGYTF
TRBV7-3	NA	TRBJ2-1	TRBD1	TGTGCCAGCAGCTCCAACGTACCGGGACAGGGGATTAATGAGCAGTTCTTC	CASSSNVPGQGINEQFF
TRBV30	NA	TRBJ2-3	TRBD2	TGTGCCTGGAGTCGGCAATTAGCGGGGGGTACAGATACGCAGTATTTT	CAWSRQLAGGTDTQYF
TRBV7-2	NA	TRBJ1-5	NA	TGTGCCAGCAGCTTAGGCAGACAGCCCAATCAGCCCCAGCATTTT	CASSLGRQPNQPQHF
TRBV6-1	NA	TRBJ1-4	TRBD1	TGTGCCAGCAGTGGCCGGGACAGGGGTGACGAAAAACTGTTTTTT	CASSGRDRGDEKLFF
TRBV2	once	TRBJ1-5	NA	TGTGCCAGCAGTGAAGGACAGATCGAGCCCCAGCATTTT	CASSEGQIEPQHF
TRBV28	once	TRBJ1-1	NA	TGTGCCAGCAGTCTCCCCGGACTCATCATGAACACTGAAGCTTTCTTT	CASSLPGLIMNTEAFF
TRBV30	NA	TRBJ1-4	TRBD1	TGTGCCTGGAGTGTTCACAGGGGACTGTTTTTT	CAWSVHRGLFF
TRBV20-1	NA	TRBJ2-5	NA	TGCAGTGCTTCCCGTGATGAGGCCCAGTACTTC	CSASRDEAQYF